The 26 T cell receptor beta chains below all came from one sample that was sequenced in a study of identical twins. TCRdb independently ran MiXCR on the 5' RACE reads; one entry per CDR3 protein. The sample comprises approximately 140,000 distinct CDR3 sequences, under 4.5% of which are singletons, and more than 7% rests with the top ten. The sequenced sample was memory T cells sorted from blood. The receptors derive from a man younger than 35 in good health.

This clonotype has ten or more counts. V is TRBV6-4 and J is TRBJ2-3; TRBD2 matches at 10 bases. The ends lost 4 bases at V and 6 bases at J; junction bases unmatched: 7. The CDR3 extends over 15 amino acids. Germline CDR1 is MRHNA and CDR2 is SNTAGT. The CDR3 nucleotides read TGTGCCAGCAGTGGTTCAGCGGGAGGGCCTGATACGCAGTATTTT. Translation gives CASSGSAGGPDTQYF.

This clonotype was picked up many times. The chain links TRBV7-8 to TRBJ2-3, with D perhaps being TRBD1 or TRBD2 (5 bases each). Germline loops: CDR1 SGHVS, CDR2 FQNEAQ. This CDR3 comprises 15 residues. The V end lost 6 bases, the J end lost 5 bases, and 18 bases lay between the germline ends. The CDR3 loop is CASRQKRGRVDTQYF. The CDR3 nucleotides are TGTGCCAGCAGACAAAAGAGGGGCCGGGTAGATACGCAGTATTTT.

In this sample, this clonotype turned up many times. V and J are TRBV4-1 and TRBJ2-6, with a tentative D call TRBD2 (5 bases). From germline, CDR1 is MGHRA and CDR2 YSYEKL. The ends were cut back, 0 bases at V and 2 bases at J, with 11 bases in the middle. CDR3 length: 17 amino acids. CDR3 coding DNA: TGCGCCAGCAGCCAAGATACGGGGATTCCTGGGGCCAACGTCCTGACTTTC. Encoded protein: CASSQDTGIPGANVLTF.

This clonotype was seen repeatedly, ten times or more. The rearrangement joins TRBV6-4 to TRBJ2-3, with D perhaps TRBD1 or TRBD2 (5 bases each). This CDR3 is 13 amino acids long. The V end lost 2 bases, the J end lost 11 bases, and 14 bases lay between the germline ends. Germline V gene sequence: CDR1 MRHNA, CDR2 SNTAGT. The CDR3 region has the DNA TGTGCCAGCAGTGACACCGGGGCCGGGTGGCAGTATTTT. The encoded protein is CASSDTGAGWQYF.

The sample holds many counts of this clonotype. This chain links TRBV5-1 with TRBJ2-1; TRBD1 agrees at 8 bases. The J segment lost 7 bases and the V segment lost 7 bases, leaving 7 bases of the junction unmatched. CDR1 SGHRS and CDR2 YFSETQ come from the germline V gene. The CDR3 totals 13 residues. The CDR3 DNA sequence: TGCGCCAGCTCCAGGACAGGGAGGAATGAGCAGTTCTTC. Translating it yields CASSRTGRNEQFF.

The V call is TRBV19, the J call TRBJ2-5; D may correspond to TRBD1 or TRBD2 (6 bases each). Germline V gene sequence: CDR1 LNHDA, CDR2 SQIVND (reference sequence). The V end was cut by 3 bases, the J end by 5 bases, with 16 bases between. The CDR3 covers 15 residues. The CDR3 sequence: CASSMSGARMETQYF. Written as DNA, the CDR3 is TGTGCCAGTAGTATGTCGGGGGCGCGAATGGAGACCCAGTACTTC.

The chain is built from TRBV6-2 or TRBV6-3 and TRBJ2-2, with D perhaps TRBD2 (6 bases). The CDR3 length is 16 residues. CDR1 is MNHEY and CDR2 is SVGEGT in the germline V gene. V was cut by 7 bases and J by 1 base, with 16 bases left in between. The CDR3 spells CASIPAGNRNTGELFF. The CDR3, as DNA: TGTGCCAGCATCCCCGCGGGGAATCGGAACACCGGGGAGCTGTTTTTT.

This clonotype was recorded many times. The genes are TRBV6-2 or TRBV6-3 and TRBJ1-5; 9 bases match TRBD1. Germline assignment: CDR1 MNHEY and CDR2 SVGEGT. This CDR3 region has 14 residues. J lost 7 bases, V lost 4 bases, and 5 bases had no gene match. CDR3: CASSSDRGEQPQHF. CDR3 in DNA: TGTGCCAGCAGTTCCGACAGGGGGGAACAGCCCCAGCATTTT.

CDR3 residues: CSAYWGVLNTIYF. The CDR3 DNA reads as TGCAGTGCTTACTGGGGGGTTCTAAACACCATATATTTT. The genes are TRBV20-1 and TRBJ1-3, with D possibly being TRBD1 (5 bases). The V gene's germline CDR1 is DFQATT and CDR2 SNEGSKA (reference sequence). The CDR3 contains 13 residues. V lost 5 bases, J lost 6 bases, and 14 bases lay in between.

This clonotype was observed a few times. The chain joins TRBV4-1 to TRBJ2-3; D gene ambiguous. This CDR3 spans 16 amino acids. Germline V CDR1 and CDR2: MGHRA, YSYEKL. V lost 4 bases, J lost 7 bases, and 21 bases lay in between. CDR3 in DNA: TGCGCCAGCAGCCCTAGGGCAGACGGTATTTTGTATACGCAGTATTTT. Encoded protein: CASSPRADGILYTQYF.

This clonotype was detected ten times or more. V usage is TRBV27 and J usage is TRBJ1-1; D is ambiguous. V was clipped by 3 bases and J by 4 bases, with 18 bases between them. Germline-derived CDR1 and CDR2 are MNHEY and SMNVEV (reference sequence). The CDR3 spans 16 residues. The CDR3 is CASSFVNMGMVTEAFF. Here the CDR3 DNA reads TGTGCCAGCAGTTTTGTGAATATGGGTATGGTCACTGAAGCTTTCTTT.

This clonotype was seen many times. The rearrangement uses TRBV6-1 and TRBJ2-5; D remains unclear. Germline V CDR1 and CDR2: MNHNS, SASEGT. This CDR3 contains 12 residues. The germline V and J ends were trimmed by 7 bases and 3 bases, with 9 bases remaining between them. CDR3 sequence reads: CASKALKETQYF. The CDR3 coding sequence is TGTGCCAGCAAGGCACTCAAAGAGACCCAGTACTTC.

This clonotype appeared many times. The gene calls are TRBV7-3 and TRBJ2-1, with unresolved D. V lost 4 bases and J lost 4, with 17 bases in between. Germline-derived CDR1 and CDR2 are SGHTA and FQGTGA. The CDR3 is made up of 16 amino acids. The CDR3 spells CASSYHYTRPYNEQFF. CDR3 nucleotide sequence: TGTGCCAGCAGCTACCACTACACCAGGCCTTACAATGAGCAGTTCTTC. The full variable domain, completed using reference TRBV7-3 and TRBJ2-1, is GAGVSQTPSNKVTEKGKYVELRCDPISGHTALYWYRQSLGQGPEFLIYFQGTGAADDSGLPNDRFFAVRPEGSVSTLKIQRTERGDSAVYLCASSYHYTRPYNEQFFGPGTRLTVL.

There are many counts of this clonotype. The chain recombines TRBV3-1 with TRBJ2-2; TRBD1 agrees at 9 bases. Per germline, CDR1 LGHDT and CDR2 YNNKEL (reference sequence). The V and J ends lost 6 bases and 4 bases, in that order; junction bases with no gene match: 6. The CDR3 sequence is 15 residues long. The CDR3 nucleotides are TGTGCCAGCAGTATGGGGACAGGGTCCACCGGGGAGCTGTTTTTT. Translated: CASSMGTGSTGELFF.

This clonotype showed up many times. This rearrangement joins TRBV9 to TRBJ1-5, with D maybe TRBD1 (6 bases). The CDR3 is made up of 14 amino acids. The ends were cut back, 3 bases at V and 7 bases at J, with 14 bases in the middle. Germline-derived CDR1 and CDR2 are SGDLS and YYNGEE. The CDR3 bases are TGTGCCAGCAGCGAGGGCCCCAGGGGCCAGCCCCAGCATTTT. Residues: CASSEGPRGQPQHF.

The table lists this clonotype with many counts. The chain links TRBV4-2 to TRBJ1-1; D gene unclear. Germline values: CDR1 LGHNA, CDR2 YNFKEQ. Trimming took 5 bases from V and 3 from J, leaving 7 bases between them. This CDR3 is built from 12 residues. The CDR3 loop is CASSFGDTEAFF. As DNA, the CDR3 is TGTGCCAGCAGCTTTGGAGACACTGAAGCTTTCTTT.

This clonotype was found many times. The J gene is TRBJ2-7, the V gene TRBV20-1; D possibly corresponds to TRBD1 (5 bases). V shed 0 bases and J shed 3 bases, with 18 bases lying between them. The germline CDR1 and CDR2 sequences are DFQATT and SNEGSKA (reference sequence). The CDR3 runs to 16 residues. The CDR3 region is CSARDLAGSTHYEQYF. The CDR3, as DNA: TGCAGTGCTAGAGATCTCGCAGGGTCGACTCACTACGAGCAGTACTTC.

The V and J genes are TRBV23-1 and TRBJ2-7, with 14 bases matching TRBD2. TRBV23-1 is known as an ORF, though its function is uncertain. The CDR3 totals 17 residues. V lost 6 bases, J lost 2 bases, and 9 bases stayed unmatched. CDR3 sequence reads: CASRPGTSGRKPYEQYV. The CDR3 DNA follows: TGCGCCAGCAGGCCCGGGACTAGCGGGAGAAAACCCTACGAGCAGTACGTC.

This clonotype came up many times. Written as DNA, the CDR3 is TGTGCCAGCACCCTCCAAATCCTCAGGGGGCGAGTTAACTATGGCTACACCTTC. This sequence encodes CASTLQILRGRVNYGYTF. The chain joins TRBV12-3 or TRBV12-4 to TRBJ1-2; TRBD1 agrees at 8 bases. The V gene end was trimmed by 7 bases and the J gene end by 1 base; junction bases not matched to a gene: 17. This CDR3 has 18 residues.

Ten or more counts support this clonotype. The J gene is TRBJ2-2, the V gene TRBV7-2, with D perhaps matching TRBD2 (5 bases). Trimming shortened V by 2 bases and J by 0 bases, and 10 bases separated the two germline ends. The CDR3 loop spans 16 amino acids. Germline V gene sequence: CDR1 SGHTA, CDR2 FQGNSA. Here the CDR3 reads CASSLLSGANTGELFF. For the CDR3, the DNA is TGTGCCAGCAGCTTATTATCCGGGGCGAACACCGGGGAGCTGTTTTTT.

This clonotype was seen many times. The chain is built from TRBV5-1 and TRBJ1-4; 8 nucleotides match TRBD1. V was pared by 3 bases and J by 3 bases, with 4 bases of the junction left unmatched. The germline CDR1 and CDR2 sequences are SGHRS and YFSETQ. There are 15 residues in the CDR3. The CDR3 bases are TGCGCCAGCAGCTCCCAGGGGGCTGCTAATGAAAAACTGTTTTTT. Protein sequence: CASSSQGAANEKLFF.

Ten or more counts support this clonotype. The chain joins TRBV20-1 to TRBJ2-7, with TRBD1 matching over 10 bases. V was clipped by 4 bases and J by 6 bases; unmatched bases: 6. The germline gives CDR1 DFQATT, CDR2 SNEGSKA (reference sequence). This CDR3 has 13 residues. The CDR3 is CSAIHGTGVEQYF. The CDR3 DNA reads TGCAGTGCTATCCACGGGACAGGGGTCGAGCAGTACTTC.

The chain links TRBV10-2 to TRBJ1-5; D unresolved. From germline, CDR1 is WSHSY and CDR2 SAAADI. The V end lost 4 bases, the J end lost 7 bases, and 20 bases lay between the germline ends. The CDR3 length is 16 residues. The CDR3 loop reads CASSALVIASGQPQHF. CDR3 DNA sequence: TGCGCCAGCAGTGCCCTGGTTATAGCCAGCGGCCAGCCCCAGCATTTT.

Ten or more counts support this clonotype. V gene TRBV12-3 or TRBV12-4 combines with J gene TRBJ1-5; D is ambiguous. The CDR3 contains 13 residues. Trimming took 7 bases from V and 7 from J, leaving 14 bases between them. DNA for the CDR3: TGTGCCAGCATGCGGCCCCCTAACCAGCCCCAGCATTTT. Amino acid sequence: CASMRPPNQPQHF.

This clonotype has ten or more counts. J is TRBJ2-3 and V is TRBV5-5; 10 bases fit TRBD2. The germline gives CDR1 SGHKS, CDR2 YYEKEE (reference sequence). V was pared by 4 bases and J by 2 bases, with 10 bases of the junction left unmatched. The CDR3 covers 17 residues. Here the CDR3 reads CASSLQRAGGATDTQYF. CDR3 DNA: TGTGCCAGCAGCCTACAACGAGCGGGAGGGGCCACAGATACGCAGTATTTT.

The gene calls are TRBV12-5 and TRBJ2-4; TRBD2 aligns across 7 bases. Germline CDR1 and CDR2: LGHNT and FRNRAP. This CDR3 has 14 residues. V lost 6 bases to trimming and J lost 1 base; unmatched junction nucleotides: 3. In DNA, the CDR3 is TGTGCTAGTGGGAGGGGAGGGGCCAAAAACATTCAGTACTTC. It translates to CASGRGGAKNIQYF.